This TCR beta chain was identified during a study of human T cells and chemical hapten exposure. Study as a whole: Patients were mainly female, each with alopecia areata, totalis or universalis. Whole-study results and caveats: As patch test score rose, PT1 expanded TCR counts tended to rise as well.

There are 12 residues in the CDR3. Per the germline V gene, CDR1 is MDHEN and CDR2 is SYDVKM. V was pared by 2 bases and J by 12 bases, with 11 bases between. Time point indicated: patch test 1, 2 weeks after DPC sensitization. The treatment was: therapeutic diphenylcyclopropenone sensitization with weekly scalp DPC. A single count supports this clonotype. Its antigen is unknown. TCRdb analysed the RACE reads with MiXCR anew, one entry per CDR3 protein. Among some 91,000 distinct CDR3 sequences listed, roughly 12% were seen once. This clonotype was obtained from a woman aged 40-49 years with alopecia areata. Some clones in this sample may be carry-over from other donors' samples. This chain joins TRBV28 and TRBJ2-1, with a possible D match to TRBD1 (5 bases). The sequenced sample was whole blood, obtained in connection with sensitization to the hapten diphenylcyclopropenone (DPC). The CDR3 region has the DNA TGTGCCAGCAGTTTAGAGGCTACAGGGCAGTTCTTC. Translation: CASSLEATGQFF.